These 11 T cell receptor beta chains were all obtained from the same sample, sequenced in a study of blood T cell repertoires in COVID-19 (dated by TCRdb to 2019 to 2021). The library was prepared using the immunoSEQ multiplex PCR assay. TCRdb took this table from immuneACCESS and kept in-frame rearrangements with V and J called. Such tables lack part of the clones; where checked against another copy, unresolved V genes explain under half of the gap, and the rest is unexplained. A total of approximately 190,000 clones appear in this sample, around 90% of them only once. Jointly, the top ten make up about 22% of the sample. Sequencing was done on a sample of peripheral blood. The source of these receptors is a man aged 60 to 75 with active or convalescent COVID-19.

This chain uses TRBV20-1 with TRBJ2-5, with D perhaps matching TRBD1 or TRBD2 (6 bases each). CDR3 length: 13 amino acids. CDR1 is DFQATT, CDR2 SNEGSKA, per germline (reference sequence). The germline V and J ends were trimmed by 3 bases and 5 bases, with 13 bases remaining between them. In DNA, the CDR3 is TGCAGTGCTAGTGGGGGGCCAGGGGAGACCCAGTACTTC. This translates into CSASGGPGETQYF.

The V and J genes are TRBV19 and TRBJ1-5; D is uncertain. V was shortened by 5 bases and J by 0 bases, with 14 bases between the two germline ends. Per the germline V gene, CDR1 is LNHDA and CDR2 is SQIVND (reference sequence). The CDR3 extends over 16 amino acids. The CDR3 DNA reads TGTGCCAGTAGTCCAAATCAAGCTTATAGCAATCAGCCCCAGCATTTT. Protein: CASSPNQAYSNQPQHF.

This clone occurred once. The rearrangement joins TRBV6-2 or TRBV6-3 to TRBJ1-1; TRBD1 might be the D (5 bases). Germline CDR1 is MNHEY and CDR2 is SVGEGT. V gave up 6 bases and J gave up 7 bases, with 9 bases separating them. The CDR3 spans 11 residues. The CDR3 here is CASSRTIEAFF. The CDR3 nucleotides read TGTGCCAGCAGCCGGACAATTGAAGCTTTCTTT.

This clone was counted a few times. The chain couples TRBV10-3 to TRBJ2-7; 12 nucleotides line up with TRBD2. J was trimmed by 3 bases and V by 6 bases; bases with no gene match: 3. This CDR3 is 14 amino acids long. The germline CDR1 and CDR2 sequences are ENHRY and SYGVKD. CDR3 region: CAIRTSGGNYEQYF. The CDR3 DNA follows: TGTGCCATCAGGACTAGCGGGGGAAACTACGAGCAGTACTTC.

Only one count was recorded for this clone. The J gene is TRBJ2-5, the V gene TRBV6-6; tentatively, D is TRBD2 (5 bases). The CDR3 has 16 amino acids. V lost 3 bases to trimming and J lost 5 bases, with 19 bases between them. Per the germline V gene, CDR1 is MNHNY and CDR2 is SVGAGI (reference sequence). This chain's CDR3 is CASSYWAGGRSETQYF. The CDR3 DNA is TGTGCCAGCAGTTATTGGGCTGGAGGCCGGTCGGAGACCCAGTACTTC.

The chain's CDR3 is CASSERPGQGYTF. As DNA, the CDR3 is TGTGCCAGCAGTGAACGGCCAGGGCAGGGCTACACCTTC. The chain has TRBV2 and TRBJ1-2; D is perhaps TRBD1 (5 bases). The CDR3 has 13 residues. CDR1 SNHLY and CDR2 FYNNEI come from the germline V gene. Trimming took off 2 bases at V and 8 bases at J, with 12 bases between the two ends.

The V call is TRBV5-8, the J call TRBJ1-5, with 10 bases aligning to TRBD1. This CDR3 is 15 amino acids long. Germline V CDR1 and CDR2: SGHTS, YDEGEE. With V trimmed by 4 bases and J by 2 bases, 3 bases remained unmatched. DNA of the CDR3: TGTGCCAGCAGCACCGGGACAGGGGGCAATCAGCCCCAGCATTTT. This gives the protein CASSTGTGGNQPQHF.

V and J are TRBV9 and TRBJ1-2; 8 bases fit TRBD1. This CDR3 is built from 15 residues. The junction had 6 bases not matched to a gene; V was cut back by 3 bases and J by 2 bases. Germline CDR1 SGDLS, CDR2 YYNGEE. This CDR3 is CASSAGTGENYGYTF. DNA of the CDR3: TGTGCCAGCAGCGCCGGGACAGGAGAAAACTATGGCTACACCTTC.

The CDR3 is CSARLNTEAFF. The CDR3, as DNA: TGCAGTGCTAGACTCAACACTGAAGCTTTCTTT. The chain joins TRBV20-1 to TRBJ1-1; D gene uncertain. Germline assignment: CDR1 DFQATT and CDR2 SNEGSKA (reference sequence). V was cut by 2 bases and J by 2 bases, with 3 bases left in between. The CDR3 covers 11 residues.

This clone was recorded once. In DNA form, the CDR3 reads TGTGCCAGCAGCCCGGGTGGGACTAATCCCTACGAGCAGTACTTC. This codes for CASSPGGTNPYEQYF. The gene calls are TRBV5-4 and TRBJ2-7; 7 bases match TRBD2. CDR1 and CDR2 (germline): SGHNT, YYREEE (reference sequence). Trimming cost V 4 bases and J 2 bases; bases outside gene matches: 9. The CDR3 consists of 15 residues.

This chain links TRBV7-9 with TRBJ2-5; 9 nucleotides agree with TRBD1. This CDR3 has 15 residues. Looked up from germline, CDR1 is SEHNR and CDR2 is FQNEAQ (reference sequence). The junction had 8 bases not matched to a gene; V was cut back by 4 bases and J by 5 bases. The DNA for the CDR3 is TGTGCCAGCAGCTCCGGACAGGGGTGGGAGGAGACCCAGTACTTC. Protein: CASSSGQGWEETQYF.